Each of the 11 T cell receptor beta chains below was sequenced from the same sample in a study of T cell repertoires in cytomegalovirus infection. The antigens for these receptors are not known. TCRdb reanalysed the reads using MiXCR and keeps one entry per CDR3 protein. Of about a million distinct CDR3 sequences in the sample, around 30% are singletons; the top ten hold around an eighth. The source was cultured CD8+ T cells from PBMCs, collected from culture after CMV antigen stimulation. The receptors come from a human donor in good health (CMV status not recorded). Some clones in this sample may be carry-over from other donors' samples.

With respect to this clonotype: This may be a read error: a much more frequent sequence differs by one nucleotide. The limits of the CDR3 on the DNA are not certain, so only TCRdb's listed CDR3 is given. This chain connects TRBV7-4 to TRBJ1-2; the table's D call TRBD1 went unverified against the DNA. Germline V gene data show CDR1 as SGHVT and CDR2 as SQSDAQ. The CDR3 contains 16 residues when both ends are counted. CDR3 loop: CASSLVGQGTFYGYIF.

J is TRBJ2-7 and V is TRBV5-1; tentatively, D is TRBD1 (6 bases). CDR3 size: 12 residues. Between the trimmed V and J ends, which lost 6 bases and 0 bases, there was a span of 7 bases. Germline assignment: CDR1 SGHRS and CDR2 YFSETQ. CDR3 coding DNA: TGCGCCAGCATGGGGGCCTCCTACGAGCAGTACTTC. Encoded protein: CASMGASYEQYF. The whole variable domain, filled in from reference TRBV5-1 and TRBJ2-7, reads KAGVTQTPRYLIKTRGQQVTLSCSPISGHRSVSWYQQTPGQGLQFLFEYFSETQRNKGNFPGRFSGRQFSNSRSEMNVSTLELGDSALYLCASMGASYEQYFGPGTRLTVT.

This clonotype was observed many times. The rearrangement links TRBV7-6 to TRBJ1-2, with D possibly being TRBD1 (6 bases). CDR1 SGHVS and CDR2 FNYEAQ come from the germline V gene. This CDR3 comprises 14 residues. V lost 1 base to trimming and J lost 6 bases, with 12 bases between them. CDR3 bases: TGTGCCAGCAGCTTAGGTCCGGGGGCGGATGGCTACACCTTC. Translation: CASSLGPGADGYTF.

The table lists this clonotype with a few counts. This sequence joins TRBV7-8 and TRBJ1-5; tentative D call: TRBD1 (5 bases). Trimming took off 1 base at V and 7 bases at J, with 26 bases between the two ends. The CDR3 extends over 19 amino acids. Germline CDR1 and CDR2: SGHVS and FQNEAQ. DNA for the CDR3: TGTGCCAGCAGCTTAGAACTCATCCGGAGCGGGACGGTGGGGCAGCCCCAGCATTTT. As protein: CASSLELIRSGTVGQPQHF.

The J gene is TRBJ2-7, the V gene TRBV7-8, with 9 bases that match TRBD1. Germline V gene lookup returns CDR1 SGHVS and CDR2 FQNEAQ. After removal of 4 bases from V and 7 bases from J, the junction contained 14 bases not matched to a gene. The CDR3 has 16 residues. CDR3 sequence: CASSSAAGTGLGEQYV. The CDR3 region has the DNA TGTGCCAGCAGCTCGGCAGCCGGGACAGGGCTAGGAGAGCAGTACGTC.

The sample holds a few counts of this clonotype. The rearrangement joins TRBV4-3 to TRBJ2-2; 9 nucleotides agree with TRBD1. Germline assignment: CDR1 LGHNA and CDR2 YSLEER. Trimming at V came to 5 bases and at J to 3 bases, leaving 7 bases not matched to a gene. CDR3 length: 16 amino acids. In DNA, the CDR3 is TGCGCCAGCAGCGTCCCGGGACAGGGTGACACCGGGGAGCTGTTTTTT. This translates into CASSVPGQGDTGELFF.

This chain connects TRBV7-9 to TRBJ2-2; D is uncertain. V lost 10 bases and J 3 bases, leaving 18 bases between the germline ends. CDR3 length: 15 residues. Germline V gives CDR1 SEHNR, CDR2 FQNEAQ (reference sequence). The CDR3 sequence: CAILLPGPDTGELFF. The CDR3 DNA reads TGTGCCATCCTACTACCAGGTCCGGACACCGGGGAGCTGTTTTTT. The whole variable domain, remainder taken from reference TRBV7-9 and TRBJ2-2, is DTGVSQNPRHKITKRGQNVTFRCDPISEHNRLYWYRQTLGQGPEFLTYFQNEAQLEKSRLLSDRFSAERPKGSFSTLEIQRTEQGDSAMYLCAILLPGPDTGELFFGEGSRLTVL.

The V call is TRBV6-1, the J call TRBJ2-7; tentative D call: TRBD1 (7 bases). Germline V gives CDR1 MNHNS, CDR2 SASEGT. The CDR3 length is 13 residues. V dropped 11 bases and J dropped 1 base, with 15 bases sitting between them. As DNA, the CDR3 is TGTGCCTCGGAGGGGACAGAGTCCTACGAGCAGTACTTC. Translating gives CASEGTESYEQYF.

Only a few counts were recorded for this clonotype. The V and J genes are TRBV7-2 and TRBJ1-2; no clear D. Germline V gene sequence: CDR1 SGHTA, CDR2 FQGNSA. This CDR3 comprises 13 residues. Trimming cost V 3 bases and J 6 bases, with 11 bases left between them. CDR3 nucleotides: TGTGCCAGCAGCTTGGGGAGTGCTGATGGCTACACCTTC. Its protein is CASSLGSADGYTF.

The V call is TRBV27, the J call TRBJ1-2; D unresolved. Trimming removed 2 bases at V and 4 bases at J, with 11 bases between. CDR1 and CDR2 from the germline V gene are MNHEY and SMNVEV (reference sequence). The CDR3 length is 14 residues. The CDR3 DNA follows: TGTGCCAGCAGTTTAACAGCTCTCTCCTATGGCTACACCTTC. Its translation is CASSLTALSYGYTF.

This clonotype was counted between two and nine times. The V and J genes are TRBV6-2 or TRBV6-3 and TRBJ2-7; no clear D. The CDR3 consists of 15 residues. The germline V and J ends were trimmed by 2 bases and 1 base, with 12 bases remaining between them. From germline, CDR1 is MNHEY and CDR2 SVGEGT. Written as DNA, the CDR3 is TGTGCCAGCAGTTACCACGTAGGAAAGTCCTACGAGCAGTACGTC. Translated: CASSYHVGKSYEQYV.